The 28 T cell receptor beta chains below come from one sample, sequenced in a study of T cells in Graves' hyperthyroidism and ophthalmopathy. RNA transcripts served as the template for amplifying TCR beta CDR3 regions. The primer set for the first-round RT-PCR of the TCR CDR3 was HTBI. TCRdb used MiXCR to reprocess the multiplex PCR reads, holding one entry per CDR3 protein. Seen here are 400,000 to 500,000 distinct CDR3 sequences, approximately 14% observed once, and the top ten hold 15% to 20%. The source material was blood. All receptors derive from a woman between 18 and 30 years old with Graves' hyperthyroidism.

The chain couples TRBV11-3 to TRBJ2-7; D not resolved. The CDR3 is made up of 14 amino acids. The germline V gene has CDR1 SGHNT and CDR2 YENEEA. Trimming stripped 4 bases from V and 2 bases from J, with 12 bases between. The CDR3: CASSYGRRTYEQYF. CDR3 in DNA: TGTGCCAGCAGCTACGGCCGCCGCACCTACGAGCAGTACTTC.

Ten or more counts support this clonotype. V is TRBV27 and J is TRBJ1-6; D call uncertain. The V gene lost 1 base and the J gene lost 3 bases, with 4 bases spanning the gap. This CDR3 spans 14 amino acids. The V gene's germline CDR1 is MNHEY and CDR2 SMNVEV (reference sequence). CDR3 DNA: TGTGCCAGCAGTTTATTGATCTATAATTCACCCCTCCACTTT. It translates to CASSLLIYNSPLHF.

This clonotype showed up many times. The gene calls are TRBV12-5 and TRBJ1-4, with D unclear. V lost 2 bases and J lost 12, with 10 bases in between. Germline V CDR1 and CDR2: LGHNT, FRNRAP. The CDR3 has 12 residues. The CDR3 DNA sequence: TGTGCTAGTGGTTTGCCGGGAAGCGAACTGTTTTTT. This encodes CASGLPGSELFF.

This clonotype appeared many times. V gene TRBV30 combines with J gene TRBJ1-1; no definite D call. Trimming stripped 2 bases from V and 5 bases from J, with 15 bases between. CDR3 length: 14 residues. Germline V gene sequence: CDR1 GTSNPN, CDR2 SVGIG (reference sequence). The CDR3 region is CAWSTLRPPTEAFF. The CDR3 coding sequence is TGTGCCTGGAGTACCCTCAGACCCCCGACTGAAGCTTTCTTT.

This clonotype was recorded many times. V and J are TRBV13 and TRBJ2-4; D unresolved. The CDR3 loop spans 15 amino acids. Germline CDR1 is PRHDT and CDR2 is FYEKMQ (reference sequence). The ends were cut back, 1 base at V and 1 base at J, with 8 bases in the middle. Here the CDR3 DNA reads TGTGCCAGCAGCTTAGTGGTGGAGGCCAAAAACATTCAGTACTTC. Protein product: CASSLVVEAKNIQYF.

This clonotype was recorded many times. The rearrangement joins TRBV27 to TRBJ2-1; D is possibly TRBD1 (5 bases). V lost 2 bases, J lost 0 bases, and 17 bases lay in between. The CDR3 has 18 residues. Germline V gene lookup returns CDR1 MNHEY and CDR2 SMNVEV (reference sequence). CDR3 nucleotides: TGTGCCAGCAGTTTACCCTCGGTAGGGGCCAGCTCCTACAATGAGCAGTTCTTC. Protein: CASSLPSVGASSYNEQFF.

This clonotype was counted at least ten times. This chain joins TRBV11-2 and TRBJ2-7, with 7 bases identical to TRBD1. V was clipped by 5 bases and J by 2 bases; unmatched bases: 12. The germline V gene has CDR1 SGHAT and CDR2 FQNNGV. The CDR3 has 16 residues. The CDR3 loop is CASSESTGTEAYEQYF. CDR3 nucleotides: TGTGCCAGCAGCGAAAGCACCGGGACAGAAGCCTACGAGCAGTACTTC.

This clonotype was counted between two and nine times. The CDR3 region has the DNA TGTGCCAGCAGCCCCGTACCCGGTGGAAACACCATATATTTT. It codes for CASSPVPGGNTIYF. The chain links TRBV9 to TRBJ1-3; no definite D call. The length of the CDR3 is 14 residues. Trimming removed 4 bases from V and 3 bases from J, with 11 bases in between. Germline CDR1 SGDLS, CDR2 YYNGEE.

This clonotype was recorded many times. This chain uses TRBV7-9 with TRBJ2-7, with 7 bases aligning to TRBD1. V lost 5 bases, J lost 3 bases, and 10 bases stayed unmatched. In germline, CDR1 is SEHNR, CDR2 FQNEAQ (reference sequence). The CDR3 loop spans 15 amino acids. CDR3 bases: TGTGCCAGCAGCATTCACTCTGGACAGGACTACGAGCAGTACTTC. Amino acid sequence: CASSIHSGQDYEQYF.

This clonotype was seen repeatedly, ten times or more. The genes are TRBV24-1 and TRBJ2-1; no clear D gene. This CDR3 has 13 residues. V gave up 3 bases and J gave up 4 bases, with 6 bases separating them. Germline V gives CDR1 KGHDR, CDR2 SFDVKD. CDR3 protein: CATSDIRYNEQFF. CDR3 nucleotide sequence: TGTGCCACCAGTGATATAAGGTACAATGAGCAGTTCTTC.

This clonotype was detected many times. V and J are TRBV19 and TRBJ2-5, with D possibly being TRBD2 (5 bases). The length of the CDR3 is 16 residues. The germline V gene encodes CDR1 LNHDA and CDR2 SQIVND (reference sequence). V was pared by 10 bases and J by 0 bases, with 21 bases between. CDR3 sequence: CATGKVGAQYQETQYF. CDR3 nucleotide sequence: TGTGCCACGGGGAAGGTCGGAGCCCAATACCAAGAGACCCAGTACTTC. The full variable domain, in which reference TRBV19 and TRBJ2-5 provide the parts outside the CDR3, is DGGITQSPKYLFRKEGQNVTLSCEQNLNHDAMYWYRQDPGQGLRLIYYSQIVNDFQKGDIAEGYSVSREKKESFPLTVTSAQKNPTAFYLCATGKVGAQYQETQYFGPGTRLLVL.

Many counts were recorded for this clonotype. The rearrangement links TRBV20-1 to TRBJ2-1, with 10 nucleotides matching TRBD2. The germline CDR1 and CDR2 sequences are DFQATT and SNEGSKA (reference sequence). The CDR3 spans 14 residues. J was trimmed by 9 bases and V by 6 bases; bases with no gene match: 11. The CDR3 is CSAELAGRLGEQFF. CDR3 bases: TGCAGTGCCGAACTAGCGGGAAGGCTTGGTGAGCAGTTCTTC.

V usage is TRBV7-9 and J usage is TRBJ1-5, with 9 bases lining up with TRBD1. CDR1 and CDR2 (germline): SEHNR, FQNEAQ (reference sequence). V dropped 4 bases and J dropped 1; count of bases not matched to a gene: 2. This CDR3 region has 15 residues. CDR3 amino acids: CASSYDRGSNQPQHF. The CDR3 DNA reads as TGTGCCAGCAGCTACGACAGGGGGAGCAATCAGCCCCAGCATTTT.

The chain uses TRBV7-8 and TRBJ1-4; unclear D gene. The CDR3 loop spans 16 amino acids. CDR1 is SGHVS and CDR2 is FQNEAQ in the germline V gene. V lost 0 bases and J lost 5, with 13 bases in between. The CDR3 nucleotides read TGTGCCAGCAGCTTAGCTGTGGAGGCTTTAAATGAAAAACTGTTTTTT. This sequence encodes CASSLAVEALNEKLFF.

The sample holds many counts of this clonotype. The rearrangement links TRBV10-3 to TRBJ2-5; D unresolved. V was trimmed by 2 bases and J by 4 bases, leaving 5 bases between them. This CDR3 spans 12 amino acids. Germline values: CDR1 ENHRY, CDR2 SYGVKD. CDR3 loop: CAISEDGETQYF. Here the CDR3 DNA reads TGTGCCATCAGTGAGGACGGAGAGACCCAGTACTTC.

This clonotype was seen many times. The rearrangement joins TRBV5-1 to TRBJ2-7; a possible D gene is TRBD2 (5 bases). Germline V lookup: CDR1 SGHRS, CDR2 YFSETQ. V was pared by 4 bases and J by 6 bases, with 17 bases between. CDR3 size: 14 residues. CDR3 nucleotides: TGCGCCAGCAGCCCGGTGGTAGGTCGGGGCGAGCAGTACTTC. Amino acids: CASSPVVGRGEQYF.

This chain connects TRBV27 to TRBJ2-6; D is tentatively TRBD1 or TRBD2 (5 bases each). Germline CDR1 and CDR2: MNHEY and SMNVEV (reference sequence). The CDR3 has 18 amino acids. Trimming cost V 2 bases and J 0 bases, with 14 bases left between them. CDR3 nucleotides: TGTGCCAGCAGTTTAAGGACATGGAGGTACTCTGGGGCCAACGTCCTGACTTTC. As protein: CASSLRTWRYSGANVLTF.

There are many counts of this clonotype. Here the CDR3 DNA reads TGTGCCAGTAGTAGGGCGAAAAGAACCCAGGAGACCCAGTACTTC. It encodes CASSRAKRTQETQYF. V usage is TRBV19 and J usage is TRBJ2-5; no clear D. The germline V and J ends were trimmed by 4 bases and 5 bases, with 17 bases remaining between them. This CDR3 contains 15 residues. The germline gives CDR1 LNHDA, CDR2 SQIVND (reference sequence). The full variable domain, its missing parts supplied by reference TRBV19 and TRBJ2-5, is DGGITQSPKYLFRKEGQNVTLSCEQNLNHDAMYWYRQDPGQGLRLIYYSQIVNDFQKGDIAEGYSVSREKKESFPLTVTSAQKNPTAFYLCASSRAKRTQETQYFGPGTRLLVL.

The gene calls are TRBV18 and TRBJ2-7; maybe TRBD2 (5 bases). The ends were cut back, 0 bases at V and 6 bases at J, with 12 bases in the middle. Germline CDR1 and CDR2: KGHSH and LQKENI. This CDR3 spans 14 amino acids. In nucleotides, the CDR3 is TGTGCCAGCTCACCACCGGCGGGCCGGGGCGAGCAGTACGTC. Protein product: CASSPPAGRGEQYV.

A word on this clonotype: A much larger clone is a single base away; this may be a read error. The final CDR3 position lacks the conserved phenylalanine or tryptophan, pointing to a likely read error. The V and J genes are TRBV7-9 and TRBJ1-2; 11 bases agree with TRBD1. Germline loops: CDR1 SEHNR, CDR2 FQNEAQ (reference sequence). The V segment lost 5 bases and the J segment 7 bases; nucleotides outside the gene matches: 9. The CDR3 sequence is 15 residues long. CDR3 coding DNA: TGTGCCAGCAGCGGGAAGGACAGGGGGCTATCTGGCTACACCGTC. This encodes CASSGKDRGLSGYTV.

The chain couples TRBV2 to TRBJ2-7, with TRBD2 identical over 12 bases. CDR1 and CDR2 (germline): SNHLY, FYNNEI. The V gene end was trimmed by 7 bases and the J gene end by 2 bases; junction bases not matched to a gene: 6. The CDR3 loop spans 15 amino acids. The CDR3 spells CASIKRTSGTYEQYF. CDR3 bases: TGTGCCAGCATTAAGCGGACTAGCGGGACCTACGAGCAGTACTTC.

The V call is TRBV15, the J call TRBJ1-2; tentative D call: TRBD1 (5 bases). The ends were cut back, 0 bases at V and 4 bases at J, with 18 bases in the middle. CDR1 is LNHNV and CDR2 is YYDKDF in the germline V gene (reference sequence). This CDR3 is 17 amino acids long. The CDR3 protein is CATSRDLQGTHFYGYTF. The CDR3 bases are TGTGCCACCAGCAGAGATCTCCAGGGAACCCACTTCTATGGCTACACCTTC.

On this clonotype itself: A junction boundary mismatches the germline segment, possibly from a read error. V is TRBV27 and J is TRBJ2-1, with D perhaps matching TRBD2 (6 bases). Germline CDR1 and CDR2: MNHEY and SMNVEV (reference sequence). The CDR3 is made up of 15 amino acids. In nucleotides, the CDR3 is TGTGCCAGCGGTTTACCGGGAGCGGAGGACAATGAGCAGTTCTTC. As protein: CASGLPGAEDNEQFF.

This chain links TRBV3-1 with TRBJ2-1; maybe TRBD1 (6 bases). V lost 2 bases and J 8 bases, leaving 10 bases between the germline ends. The CDR3 spans 13 residues. Germline assignment: CDR1 LGHDT and CDR2 YNNKEL (reference sequence). CDR3 in amino acids: CASSQTGSYEQFF. CDR3 bases: TGTGCCAGCAGCCAAACAGGGTCCTATGAGCAGTTCTTC.

This clonotype was observed a few times. The CDR3 bases are TGCGCCAGCAGAACCGCCAGCGGGAACACCGGGGAGCTGTTTTTT. The encoded protein is CASRTASGNTGELFF. The chain carries TRBV5-1 and TRBJ2-2; the D gene is possibly TRBD2 (5 bases). The CDR3 loop spans 15 amino acids. Germline V gene lookup returns CDR1 SGHRS and CDR2 YFSETQ. Trimming cost V 5 bases and J 1 base, with 12 bases left between them.

This clonotype was counted a single time. V gene TRBV11-2 combines with J gene TRBJ2-1; weak D call: TRBD2 (5 bases). This CDR3 contains 16 residues. V gave up 3 bases and J gave up 8 bases, with 20 bases separating them. Germline values: CDR1 SGHAT, CDR2 FQNNGV. This chain's CDR3 is CASSFRVDTLGDEQFF. The DNA of the CDR3 is TGTGCCAGCAGCTTCCGCGTTGACACCCTCGGGGATGAGCAGTTCTTC.

This chain connects TRBV20-1 to TRBJ2-7; D may match TRBD1 or TRBD2 (5 bases each). Trimming left V 3 bases short and J 0 bases short, with 12 bases between. The CDR3 is 14 residues long. In germline, CDR1 is DFQATT, CDR2 SNEGSKA (reference sequence). The CDR3 region is CSARNQGRSYEQYV. CDR3 in DNA: TGCAGTGCTAGGAATCAGGGACGCTCCTACGAGCAGTACGTC.

A few counts support this clonotype. The chain joins TRBV12-3 or TRBV12-4 to TRBJ2-1, with D possibly being TRBD2 (6 bases). The CDR3 loop spans 15 amino acids. Trimming took off 4 bases at V and 12 bases at J, with 22 bases between the two ends. CDR3 residues: CASSSGLGVTWGQFF. The CDR3 coding sequence is TGTGCCAGCAGTTCGGGACTGGGAGTTACTTGGGGGCAGTTCTTC.